One and the same sample provided the 9 T cell receptor beta chains below, sequenced in a study of shared clonotypes between healthy human individuals. Measured with immunoSEQ multiplex PCR; TCRdb has only the in-frame clones, and not every one. The repertoire includes 2 million to 3 million clones, roughly 93% of them detected once, and about 0.34% sits in the top ten. The sequenced sample consisted of naive CD4+ T cells from PBMCs. Regarding subset: CD45RA+ positively selected. The receptors shown here come from a man younger than 30 in good health. Some clones in this sample may be carry-over from other donors' samples.

With regard to this clone: This sample also contains other DNA sequences that code for the same CDR3. The rearrangement uses TRBV5-1 and TRBJ1-1; no definite D call. V lost 0 bases and J 0 bases, leaving 9 bases between the germline ends. The CDR3 covers 15 residues. CDR1 is SGHRS, CDR2 YFSETQ, per germline. CDR3 region: CASSLGGRMNTEAFF. CDR3 nucleotide sequence: TGCGCCAGCAGCTTGGGCGGACGGATGAACACTGAAGCTTTCTTT.

The gene calls are TRBV5-8 and TRBJ1-5; no firm D call. Trimming took off 4 bases at V and 0 bases at J, with 20 bases between the two ends. Germline assignment: CDR1 SGHTS and CDR2 YDEGEE. The CDR3 runs to 18 residues. The CDR3, as DNA: TGTGCCAGCAGCGGGAGACCGAAATGGGGTTTTAGCAATCAGCCCCAGCATTTT. This sequence encodes CASSGRPKWGFSNQPQHF.

The chain is built from TRBV7-9 and TRBJ1-1; D may be TRBD1 (6 bases). The CDR3 totals 14 residues. Germline loops: CDR1 SEHNR, CDR2 FQNEAQ (reference sequence). The ends were cut back, 1 base at V and 4 bases at J, with 10 bases in the middle. The CDR3: CASSLGGAGTEAFF. CDR3 nucleotides: TGTGCCAGCAGCTTAGGGGGGGCCGGCACTGAAGCTTTCTTT.

This chain joins TRBV19 and TRBJ1-1, with D possibly being TRBD1 (6 bases). This CDR3 has 15 amino acids. V lost 1 base and J lost 4, with 13 bases in between. Germline CDR1 LNHDA, CDR2 SQIVND (reference sequence). CDR3 in amino acids: CASSIVGGRGTEAFF. Written as DNA, the CDR3 is TGTGCCAGTAGTATAGTTGGGGGGCGCGGCACTGAAGCTTTCTTT.

In regard to this clone: Other nucleotide sequences from this sample produce the same CDR3. This chain uses TRBV7-9 with TRBJ2-5, with 7 bases that match TRBD2. Germline CDR1 SEHNR, CDR2 FQNEAQ (reference sequence). Germline trimming cut 5 bases from V and 4 bases from J; bases unmatched to any gene: 4. This CDR3 comprises 13 residues. The CDR3: CASSLAGAETQYF. For the CDR3, the DNA is TGTGCCAGCAGCCTTGCGGGAGCAGAGACCCAGTACTTC.

The chain recombines TRBV19 with TRBJ2-3; D perhaps matches TRBD2 (5 bases). Between the trimmed V and J ends, which lost 5 bases and 4 bases, there was a span of 10 bases. This CDR3 is 13 amino acids long. The germline V gene encodes CDR1 LNHDA and CDR2 SQIVND (reference sequence). The CDR3 coding sequence is TGTGCCAGTAGTTCGACGAGGGCAGATACGCAGTATTTT. Translation: CASSSTRADTQYF.

V gene TRBV5-4 combines with J gene TRBJ2-3; TRBD1 matches at 9 bases. There are 15 residues in the CDR3. CDR1 and CDR2 (germline): SGHNT, YYREEE (reference sequence). V shed 6 bases, J shed 4 bases, and the junction held 9 bases outside the gene matches. The CDR3 nucleotides read TGTGCCAGCATAGATTGGGACAGGGAGGCAGATACGCAGTATTTT. This codes for CASIDWDREADTQYF.

With regard to this clone: One junction end does not reproduce the germline sequence, and a read error may be involved. The chain is built from TRBV5-8 and TRBJ2-5; possibly TRBD1 for D (6 bases). CDR1 and CDR2 (germline): SGHTS, YDEGEE. There are 11 residues in the CDR3. CDR3 DNA: TGTGCCAGCAGCTTTGGGCCCCGACAGGACTTC. Protein product: CASSFGPRQDF.

The chain couples TRBV11-2 to TRBJ1-5; weak D call: TRBD1 (6 bases). Germline CDR1 reads SGHAT; CDR2 reads FQNNGV. The CDR3 has 15 amino acids. V lost 5 bases to trimming and J lost 3 bases, with 14 bases between them. This CDR3 is CASSEDRTPNQPQHF. DNA of the CDR3: TGTGCCAGCAGCGAAGACAGGACTCCCAATCAGCCCCAGCATTTT.